This T cell receptor (beta chain) was retrieved from a study of cytomegalovirus exposure and HLA in healthy donors. This CDR3 is 15 amino acids long. The germline V gene encodes CDR1 SNHLY and CDR2 FYNNEI. Trimming cost V 3 bases and J 4 bases; bases outside gene matches: 3. Both 60 Vbeta primers and 13 Jbeta primers went into the PCR. The assay was immunoSEQ multiplex PCR, and TCRdb's table has in-frame clones only and misses some. The sample consists of roughly 160,000 clones, about 71% of them appearing once. The sequenced sample was PBMCs. V and J are TRBV2 and TRBJ2-3; 11 positions agree with TRBD2. This TCR derives from a young woman in good health and CMV-seronegative. CDR3 bases: TGTGCCAGCAGTGAGACTAGCGGGATCCCAGATACGCAGTATTTT. Protein product: CASSETSGIPDTQYF.